This T cell receptor (beta chain) was retrieved from a study of blood T cell repertoires in COVID-19. Study details: The United States, Italy and Spain supplied acute and convalescent COVID-19 samples. T cells, B-cell-depleted T cells, or PBMCs supplied cDNA or gDNA.

The V and J ends lost 0 bases and 4 bases, in that order; junction bases with no gene match: 6. Germline CDR1 reads MNHEY; CDR2 reads SVGEGT. The CDR3 is 16 amino acids. Authors' data handling: Estimated nucleated cell counts came from reference gene primer amplification. Produced via immunoSEQ multiplex PCR; TCRdb's table is partial and in-frame only. Clone size and the V and J calls come from that table; the DNA yielded D and trimming. The data show roughly 100,000 clones, with approximately 85% seen just once and roughly 20% held by the top ten. V gene TRBV6-2 or TRBV6-3 combines with J gene TRBJ2-7, with 10 bases lining up with TRBD2. The clonotype comes from a woman older than 75 with active or convalescent COVID-19. Sequencing was done on a sample of peripheral blood. DNA of the CDR3: TGTGCCAGCAGTTACTCGAGTGCTAGCGGGAGTTACGAGCAGTACTTC. Amino acids: CASSYSSASGSYEQYF.